This T cell receptor beta chain was sequenced in a study of blood T cell repertoires in COVID-19. Study-level background: COVID-19 samples collected from the United States, Italy and Spain covered acute and convalescent phases.

The CDR3 length is 14 residues. J was trimmed by 5 bases and V by 5 bases; bases with no gene match: 7. In germline, CDR1 is MDHEN, CDR2 SYDVKM. Participant age was about 18 to 95 years, and participants resided in 24 US areas. Cohort assignment relied on participant-reported clinical history. Original handling: Reference gene primer amplification gave nucleated cell count estimates. Libraries were prepared by immunoSEQ multiplex PCR; TCRdb keeps only in-frame clonotypes and omits some of them. V, J and clone size are those of that table, while D and trimming were read from the DNA. This sample yields 150,000 or so clones, of which around 80% are seen a single time; approximately 7.7% belongs to the top ten. This clone showed up just once.

This TCR came from a woman in her fifties or sixties who had recovered from COVID-19. This chain connects TRBV28 to TRBJ1-1, with 8 bases matching TRBD1. Sequenced: PBMCs or T cells enriched from blood (not recorded which). The CDR3 nucleotides read TGTGCCAGCAGTGTTACAGGGGGGTGGACTGAAGCTTTCTTT. It yields the protein CASSVTGGWTEAFF.